Sequencing of this T cell receptor (beta chain) was carried out in a study of cytomegalovirus exposure and HLA in healthy donors. Study in general: In a later analysis, it was reported that the roughly 120 validation repertoires had been produced on the same platform as the 550 to 700 repertoires belonging to the first cohort.

Repertoires were generated with immunoSEQ multiplex PCR, while TCRdb's copy carries only in-frame clones and drops some. The table records some 59,000 clones, 89% of them present only once. General observations from the study: Researchers catalogued roughly 170 TCR beta chains as cytomegalovirus-associated. The classifier was said to identify cytomegalovirus status with high specificity and sensitivity.

V lost 4 bases, J lost 5 bases, and 6 bases stayed unmatched. This CDR3 region has 14 residues. In germline, CDR1 is SGHTA, CDR2 FQGNSA. Details on this clone: No antigen is known for it.

This chain links TRBV7-2 with TRBJ2-5; TRBD2 agrees at 8 bases. The receptor was isolated from a woman under 30 in good health and CMV-seropositive. The sequenced sample was PBMCs. CDR3 coding DNA: TGTGCCAGCAGCTCCGGGGGGGCCGGGGAGACCCAGTACTTC. This gives the protein CASSSGGAGETQYF.